The clone carrying this T cell receptor beta chain has a handful of counts. Its matching antigen is unknown. A much larger clone differs from this one at a single base, so this may be a read error. The entry originates in a study of regulatory T cells in long-lasting Graves disease. Study results and caveats: New patients shared fewer public clonotypes (approximately 1,000) than persistent patients did (roughly 2,600).

Construction of the TCR beta libraries employed iRepertoire HTBI primers in conjunction with Arm-PCR of CDR3 regions. Each CDR3 protein gets one entry after TCRdb re-called the multiplex PCR reads with MiXCR. Among hundreds of thousands of distinct CDR3 sequences listed, roughly 14% were seen once. Time point in this sample: newly diagnosed GD, antithyroid drugs for less than 3 months. The TCR library used RNA extracted from PBMCs. Clinicians diagnosed Graves' disease using American Thyroid Association guidelines. Trimming removed 4 bases from V and 1 base from J, with 13 bases in between. The CDR3 is 15 residues long. The germline CDR1 and CDR2 sequences are MNHGY and SVAAGI. These data also featured in a second study, about T cells in Graves' hyperthyroidism and ophthalmopathy. That publication notes: Pregnant or lactating patients were excluded, as were those with uncontrolled infection or other autoimmune disease. Clinical symptoms, serum thyroxine, TRAb, thyroid ultrasound and orbital computed tomography established diagnosis.

J is TRBJ1-1 and V is TRBV6-9, with D maybe TRBD1 (5 bases). This TCR was recovered from a man under 40 with Graves disease. The source was peripheral blood mononuclear cells (PBMCs), collected at new diagnosis, from a patient treated with antithyroid drugs. In DNA, the CDR3 is TGTGCCAGCAGTTGGACCAGGGCGGCGAACACTGAAGCTTTCTTT. This codes for CASSWTRAANTEAFF.